This TCR beta chain was retrieved from a study of blood T cell repertoires in COVID-19. Study-wide context: Samples representing acute and convalescent COVID-19 were sourced from the United States, Italy and Spain. PBMCs, B-cell-depleted T cells, or T cells were the source of the cDNA or gDNA that made up the material.

Original methodology: Amplification of reference gene primers provided the estimated nucleated cell counts. Sequenced by immunoSEQ multiplex PCR; TCRdb stores in-frame clones only, minus some. The V and J calls and clone size come from that table; D and trimming were worked out from the DNA. Here the sample spans over 80,000 clones, 89% being singletons. This clone was counted a few times. V dropped 4 bases and J dropped 5 bases, with 9 bases sitting between them. Germline V CDR1 and CDR2: SGHRS, YFSETQ. The CDR3 contains 12 residues. The chain combines TRBV5-1 with TRBJ1-1; D is ambiguous. This TCR was recovered from a man between 45 and 60 years old with acute or convalescent COVID-19. Sample: peripheral blood. This CDR3 reads CASSVIGTEAFF. The CDR3 DNA is TGCGCCAGCAGCGTGATCGGGACTGAAGCTTTCTTT.